Listed here are 21 T cell receptor beta chains from one sample, sequenced in a study of T-cell memory formation after mild COVID-19. TCRdb redid the calling of the 5' RACE reads with MiXCR, one entry per CDR3 protein. The sample lists more than 80,000 distinct CDR3 sequences, around an eighth occurring once. Material for sequencing was PBMCs or a T cell subset sorted from them (not recorded which). These receptor sequences come from an adult woman who had mild COVID-19 (a few samples of this study predate the infection). Cell type and time point are not known.

The chain joins TRBV7-6 to TRBJ2-1; TRBD2 aligns across 12 bases. There are 15 residues in the CDR3. Germline V gene sequence: CDR1 SGHVS, CDR2 FNYEAQ. Germline trimming cut 5 bases from V and 8 bases from J; bases unmatched to any gene: 7. CDR3: CASSPGASGGDEQFF. The CDR3 DNA sequence: TGTGCCAGCAGCCCAGGGGCTAGCGGGGGGGATGAGCAGTTCTTC.

The chain carries TRBV7-2 and TRBJ2-1; 11 bases are shared with TRBD2. V dropped 3 bases and J dropped 6; count of bases not matched to a gene: 4. This CDR3 has 15 residues. The germline V gene has CDR1 SGHTA and CDR2 FQGNSA. As DNA, the CDR3 is TGTGCCAGCAGCTTGTTCCTAGCGGGAGGCAATGAGCAGTTCTTC. Protein: CASSLFLAGGNEQFF.

V is TRBV30 and J is TRBJ1-1; no clear D gene. This CDR3 has 13 residues. V lost 3 bases, J lost 7 bases, and 15 bases lay in between. CDR1 is GTSNPN and CDR2 is SVGIG in the germline V gene (reference sequence). The CDR3 region has the DNA TGTGCCTGGAGCCGAGGAAGAGGTTATGAAGCTTTCTTT. Residues: CAWSRGRGYEAFF.

V gene TRBV12-3 or TRBV12-4 combines with J gene TRBJ2-5; D call uncertain. The CDR3 is made up of 12 amino acids. V lost 8 bases and J 5 bases, leaving 12 bases between the germline ends. The DNA for the CDR3 is TGTGCCAGCGGAACGTCCAGGGAGACCCAGTACTTC. Protein: CASGTSRETQYF.

This chain uses TRBV7-6 with TRBJ2-7, with D unresolved. Germline CDR1 and CDR2: SGHVS and FNYEAQ. CDR3 size: 12 residues. Between the trimmed V and J ends, which lost 5 bases and 3 bases, there was a span of 8 bases. The CDR3 protein is CASSPDGYEQYF. As DNA, the CDR3 is TGTGCCAGCAGCCCGGACGGCTACGAGCAGTACTTC. Looking up the rest from reference TRBV7-6 and TRBJ2-7 gives the full variable domain: GAGVSQSPRYKVTKRGQDVALRCDPISGHVSLYWYRQALGQGPEFLTYFNYEAQQDKSGLPNDRFSAERPEGSISTLTIQRTEQRDSAMYRCASSPDGYEQYFGPGTRLTVT.

This chain joins TRBV4-2 and TRBJ2-3, with a tentative D call TRBD2 (5 bases). CDR3 length equals 15 residues. V lost 0 bases and J lost 5, with 12 bases in between. Germline lookup yields CDR1 LGHNA and CDR2 YNFKEQ. CDR3 in amino acids: CASSQDHAGVDTQYF. The CDR3 nucleotides read TGTGCCAGCAGCCAAGATCATGCGGGTGTAGATACGCAGTATTTT.

This chain joins TRBV27 and TRBJ2-7; D might be TRBD1 (6 bases). The CDR3 sequence is 14 residues long. CDR1 and CDR2 (germline): MNHEY, SMNVEV (reference sequence). V lost 5 bases and J 5 bases, leaving 16 bases between the germline ends. For the CDR3, the DNA is TGTGCCAGCAGTATTCCCGGGACACGGGACGAGCAGTACTTC. It is translated as CASSIPGTRDEQYF.

The V gene is TRBV29-1, the J gene TRBJ2-4; no clear D. The CDR3 sequence is 14 residues long. The germline V gene has CDR1 SQVTM and CDR2 ANQGSEA. Trimming stripped 3 bases from V and 5 bases from J, with 14 bases between. Here the CDR3 DNA reads TGCAGCGTTGAGGGGTCCCCATTGGAAAACATTCAGTACTTC. Its protein product is CSVEGSPLENIQYF. Full variable domain (rest looked up from reference TRBV29-1 and TRBJ2-4): SAVISQKPSRDICQRGTSLTIQCQVDSQVTMMFWYRQQPGQSLTLIATANQGSEATYESGFVIDKFPISRPNLTFSTLTVSNMSPEDSSIYLCSVEGSPLENIQYFGAGTRLSVL.

The chain employs TRBV20-1 and TRBJ2-3; the D gene is possibly TRBD2 (5 bases). Trimming took 0 bases from V and 1 from J, leaving 17 bases between them. The germline CDR1 and CDR2 sequences are DFQATT and SNEGSKA (reference sequence). This CDR3 comprises 17 residues. In DNA, the CDR3 is TGCAGTGCTAGAGATTTTTTTGACTACGGGGGCACAGATACGCAGTATTTT. Protein sequence: CSARDFFDYGGTDTQYF.

The table lists this clonotype with many counts. The CDR3 DNA follows: TGTGCCAGCAGCTTAACTAGCAATGAGCAGTTCTTC. It is translated as CASSLTSNEQFF. The gene calls are TRBV7-3 and TRBJ2-1; the D is unclear. Germline CDR1 reads SGHTA; CDR2 reads FQGTGA. This CDR3 has 12 amino acids. Trimming took 0 bases from V and 6 from J, leaving 3 bases between them.

V usage is TRBV10-3 and J usage is TRBJ2-7; D possibly matches TRBD1 or TRBD2 (5 bases each). Deletions cut 3 bases from V and 5 bases from J, with 14 bases between. This CDR3 is 14 amino acids long. In germline, CDR1 is ENHRY, CDR2 SYGVKD. CDR3 in DNA: TGTGCCATCAGTGATTCGGGGACCCCGGACGAGCAGTACTTC. Its translation: CAISDSGTPDEQYF.

This chain uses TRBV5-1 with TRBJ2-3, with 14 bases that match TRBD2. The CDR3 covers 16 residues. Germline CDR1 reads SGHRS; CDR2 reads YFSETQ. V shed 4 bases and J 4 bases; nucleotides not matched to a gene: 5. The CDR3 DNA reads TGCGCCAGCAGCCCGGGGACTAGCGGGAGTGCAGATACGCAGTATTTT. Amino acids: CASSPGTSGSADTQYF. The whole variable domain, filled in from reference TRBV5-1 and TRBJ2-3, reads KAGVTQTPRYLIKTRGQQVTLSCSPISGHRSVSWYQQTPGQGLQFLFEYFSETQRNKGNFPGRFSGRQFSNSRSEMNVSTLELGDSALYLCASSPGTSGSADTQYFGPGTRLTVL.

J is TRBJ2-7 and V is TRBV27; D possibly corresponds to TRBD1 (6 bases). The CDR3 consists of 13 residues. The germline V and J ends were trimmed by 5 bases and 7 bases, with 15 bases remaining between them. Germline V gene data show CDR1 as MNHEY and CDR2 as SMNVEV (reference sequence). The CDR3 DNA sequence: TGTGCCAGCAGTACCGGACAGTTCAGGGAGCAGTACTTC. It codes for CASSTGQFREQYF.

This clonotype was seen more than once but under ten times. V and J are TRBV7-9 and TRBJ2-7; 9 bases line up with TRBD1. Per the germline V gene, CDR1 is SEHNR and CDR2 is FQNEAQ (reference sequence). The CDR3 totals 17 residues. V lost 2 bases to trimming and J lost 1 base; unmatched junction nucleotides: 9. The CDR3 is CASSLRGQGFRSYEQYF. In DNA, the CDR3 is TGTGCCAGCAGCTTACGTGGACAGGGGTTTAGATCCTACGAGCAGTACTTC.

The genes are TRBV7-9 and TRBJ2-3; 7 nucleotides agree with TRBD1. V dropped 5 bases and J dropped 0; count of bases not matched to a gene: 8. Germline V gives CDR1 SEHNR, CDR2 FQNEAQ (reference sequence). There are 16 residues in the CDR3. The CDR3, as DNA: TGTGCCAGCAGCCCCAGGACAGGCTGGAGCACAGATACGCAGTATTTT. Its protein product is CASSPRTGWSTDTQYF.

This clonotype is medium-sized within its sample. The rearrangement joins TRBV7-6 to TRBJ1-2; possible D gene TRBD1, 6 bases. The CDR3 runs to 15 residues. In germline, CDR1 is SGHVS, CDR2 FNYEAQ. V was pared by 5 bases and J by 6 bases, with 19 bases between. The CDR3 here is CASSPRETGLNGYTF. The CDR3 DNA sequence: TGTGCCAGCAGCCCGAGAGAGACAGGATTAAATGGCTACACCTTC.

The gene calls are TRBV6-5 and TRBJ2-7; tentatively, D is TRBD1 (5 bases). V lost 2 bases, J lost 5 bases, and 13 bases lay in between. The CDR3 is 14 amino acids. Germline loops: CDR1 MNHEY, CDR2 SVGAGI. CDR3 in DNA: TGTGCCAGCAGTTACACCCCAGGGATTAACGAGCAGTACTTC. As protein: CASSYTPGINEQYF.

For the CDR3, the DNA is TGTGCCAGCAGTCAACTAGCGGGGGGTGTTAGCACAGATACGCAGTATTTT. It is translated as CASSQLAGGVSTDTQYF. This chain joins TRBV2 and TRBJ2-3; 12 bases line up with TRBD2. This CDR3 spans 17 amino acids. Germline V CDR1 and CDR2: SNHLY, FYNNEI. Trimming took 5 bases from V and 0 from J; bases not matched to a gene: 6.

This clonotype was counted a few times. The chain is built from TRBV27 and TRBJ2-7; D tentatively fits TRBD1 or TRBD2 (5 bases each). The CDR3 runs 15 residues. Germline CDR1 MNHEY, CDR2 SMNVEV (reference sequence). Trimming removed 5 bases at V and 2 bases at J, with 16 bases between. CDR3 nucleotides: TGTGCCAGCAGTAAGATCAGGGACGCCACCTACGAGCAGTACTTC. Encoded protein: CASSKIRDATYEQYF.

The rearrangement joins TRBV19 to TRBJ2-1; TRBD2 is a possible D gene (5 bases). The V gene's germline CDR1 is LNHDA and CDR2 SQIVND (reference sequence). The CDR3 contains 15 residues. V was shortened by 5 bases and J by 8 bases, with 19 bases between the two germline ends. The CDR3 sequence is CASSPRGQFKDEQFF. CDR3 nucleotide sequence: TGTGCCAGTAGTCCACGAGGGCAGTTTAAGGATGAGCAGTTCTTC.

This clonotype has a handful of counts. V usage is TRBV7-9 and J usage is TRBJ2-3; D possibly matches TRBD1 or TRBD2 (5 bases each). Trimming cost V 5 bases and J 1 base, with 13 bases left between them. Germline-derived CDR1 and CDR2 are SEHNR and FQNEAQ (reference sequence). The length of the CDR3 is 15 residues. CDR3: CASSPRDPGTDTQYF. CDR3 in DNA: TGTGCCAGCAGCCCACGGGACCCGGGCACAGATACGCAGTATTTT.